This TCR beta chain was sequenced during a study of tumor and adjacent non-tumor tissue in lung cancer (dated by TCRdb to 2017 to 2018). The study in broad terms: Of the cohort, around 12 patients had adenocarcinoma, 2 had squamous cell carcinoma and 1 had small cell lung cancer. The roughly 15 patients were aged about 31 to 85 years, included roughly ten men and 5 women, and had TNM stage I to III disease. The study compared bulk TCRbeta repertoires from lung tumor tissue and matched distant non-tumor lung tissue of around 14 lung cancer patients. For each patient, one tumor sample and one normal lung sample were taken, giving thirty paired specimens that underwent TCRbeta CDR3 sequencing. Sequencing generated a total of approximately 130,000,000 productive TCRbeta reads, averaging around 4.3 million reads per sample.

With regard to this clonotype: No cognate antigen has been identified for it. The conserved phenylalanine or tryptophan normally closing the CDR3 is absent here, so this likely arose from a read error. The limits of the CDR3 on the DNA are not certain, so only TCRdb's listed CDR3 is given.

The research as a whole found: Peripheral blood was not sequenced, so blood TCRbeta repertoires were not examined in the lung cancer patients of the study. With only approximately 15 patients in the cohort, the authors noted that larger samples and more detailed clinical data are needed. In normal lung, the top 100 clones accounted for a significantly larger cumulative share of the repertoire than in tumor tissue. TCR diversity was significantly higher in younger patients, and greater tumor TCR diversity was associated with shorter overall survival and shorter disease-free survival. The sequencing platform is not named in the methods, and unique molecular identifiers are not mentioned. TCR diversity (inverse Simpson) was significantly higher in tumor than in normal lung tissue (approximately 400 vs 170, P = 0.0075, Mann-Whitney U test).

RNA was extracted from bulk unsorted tissue and checked for quality with a NanoDrop ND-1000 and an Agilent 2100. The normal lung samples consisted of distant non-tumor tissue collected more than 3 cm from the tumor edge. All donors had newly diagnosed lung cancer, had not received prior chemotherapy, and were admitted for thoracic surgery in China between August and November 2014. The study excluded patients who had received radiotherapy or chemotherapy before or who had another cancer at the same time. Pieces of surgical tissue measuring roughly 1-2.2 cm3 were kept in RNAlater solution and held at -80 degrees C until needed. Libraries were constructed by multiplex PCR. The run used an Illumina HiSeq 2500. TCRbeta libraries were built by three rounds of nested PCR using primers (Table S4), following protocols modified from ARM-PCR. PCR products of 200-500 bp were gel-excised and purified with the QIAquick gel extraction kit before sequencing. Per the original workflow: Reads were cleaned with Trimmomatic, merged with FLASH into complete CDR3 sequences, and assigned to V(D)J germline segments with MiTCR. VDJtools was used to compute clonal diversity as the inverse Simpson's index. In-frame sequences without a premature stop codon were defined as productive reads. TCRdb ran its own pipeline on the public reads, namely fastp trimming at Q25 and MiXCR clone calling, and kept in-frame beta chains. Every entry covers one CDR3 protein and lists the most common genes and DNA from its rows. The V and J calls reflect TCRdb's pipeline rather than the authors' work. In this sample the table shows fewer than 75,000 distinct CDR3 sequences, 76% of which occur a single time. Around 43% of the sample belongs to the ten largest clones.

The CDR3 adds up to 14 amino acids, both ends counted. The rearranged chain carries TRBV12-3 or TRBV12-4 and TRBJ2-7. Sequencing was done on a sample of distant non-tumor lung tissue. This TCR came from a man between 60 and 75 years old with non-small cell lung cancer. The CDR3 protein sequence reads: CASSFLGSSYEQYL.